The 19 T cell receptor beta chains below come from one sample, sequenced in a study of CD4 and CD8 cells across lung adenocarcinoma regions (dated by TCRdb to about 2018). Libraries were prepared through PCR. Sequencing relied on a HiSeq X Ten. Through fastp at Q25 and MiXCR, TCRdb rebuilt clones from the public reads, retaining in-frame beta chains. Identical CDR3 protein sequences are pooled into one entry, listed with their most common genes and DNA. The sample table records 4,000 to 6,000 distinct CDR3 sequences; almost 60% of these occur just once. Of the sample, about 16% is held by the ten largest clones. Input material: CD4+ T cells from the center of a lung tumor. The cell subset or site label for this specimen denotes: tumor center region. The origin of the receptors is a male donor with lung adenocarcinoma. The CD4 and CD8 labels of this study may be unreliable.

Of note for this clonotype: With a much larger clone just one base away, this may be a read error. J is TRBJ2-1 and V is TRBV7-2; 11 bases line up with TRBD2. The J call is doubtful: the DNA matches TRBJ2-7 better. Germline CDR1 reads SGHTA; CDR2 reads FQGNSA. The CDR3 extends over 15 amino acids. In nucleotides, the CDR3 is TGTGCCAGCAGCTATGTAGCGGGAGGGGGGGGTGAGCAGTACTTC. Its translation is CASSYVAGGGGEQYF.

In nucleotides, the CDR3 is TGTGCCAGCAGTCACACAGGGGGCTCCAATGAGCAGTTCTTC. Amino acids: CASSHTGGSNEQFF. The gene calls are TRBV6-5 and TRBJ2-1; 9 bases are shared with TRBD1. CDR3 size: 14 residues. The J segment lost 6 bases and the V segment lost 5 bases, leaving 5 bases of the junction unmatched. Germline V CDR1 and CDR2: MNHEY, SVGAGI.

This clonotype was seen once. A clone one base away is much larger, so this may be a read error. The chain has TRBV6-1 and TRBJ2-1; 8 bases are a match to TRBD1. CDR1 and CDR2 from the germline V gene are MNHNS and SASEGT. There are 15 residues in the CDR3. V was pared by 8 bases and J by 9 bases, with 15 bases of the junction left unmatched. This CDR3 reads CASWAPGQGNSEQFF. The CDR3 DNA reads as TGTGCCAGCTGGGCCCCCGGACAGGGAAACAGTGAGCAGTTCTTC.

The chain combines TRBV7-8 with TRBJ1-4; D is ambiguous. Between the trimmed V and J ends, which lost 5 bases and 8 bases, there was a span of 24 bases. The germline gives CDR1 SGHVS, CDR2 FQNEAQ. This CDR3 is built from 17 residues. The DNA of the CDR3 is TGTGCCAGCAGCCTAAGCGTTAATAAGGTTCCATCCGAAAAACTGTTTTTT. As protein: CASSLSVNKVPSEKLFF.

The V gene is TRBV6-1, the J gene TRBJ2-1; 12 bases match TRBD1. The J call may be in error: the DNA end matches TRBJ2-5 better. CDR1 and CDR2 from the germline V gene are MNHNS and SASEGT. CDR3 length: 16 residues. The CDR3 DNA is TGTGCCAGCAGCGAATGGGGACAGGGGGCGGGGGAGACCCAGTACTTC. Its protein product is CASSEWGQGAGETQYF.

Notes on this clonotype: The germline gene is not matched at one end of the junction; a read error may be the cause. This chain connects TRBV9 to TRBJ2-3; 7 nucleotides line up with TRBD2. This CDR3 contains 16 residues. CDR1 and CDR2 (germline): SGDLS, YYNGEE. CDR3 in amino acids: CASSVGGGGGKNTQYF. The CDR3 DNA is TGTGCCAGCAGCGTAGGTGGGGGGGGAGGCAAAAATACTCAGTATTTT.

This clonotype rates as large. CDR3 residues: CASSLDYNNEQFF. The CDR3 DNA follows: TGTGCCAGCAGCTTAGACTACAACAATGAGCAGTTCTTC. J is TRBJ2-1 and V is TRBV7-6, with no clear D. CDR1 and CDR2 from the germline V gene are SGHVS and FNYEAQ. V lost 1 base, J lost 5 bases, and 6 bases lay in between. The CDR3 length is 13 residues.

The rearrangement links TRBV7-3 to TRBJ2-1; 11 bases are shared with TRBD2. CDR1 is SGHTA and CDR2 is FQGTGA in the germline V gene. V trimming: 5 bases; J trimming: 5 bases; junction bases outside the gene matches: 5. The CDR3 covers 15 residues. The CDR3 DNA reads TGTGCCAGCAGCCTACTAGCGGGGGTCGACAATGAGCAGTTCTTC. Amino acids: CASSLLAGVDNEQFF.

The chain joins TRBV7-2 to TRBJ2-1, with D hard to call. This CDR3 is built from 13 residues. V was cut by 5 bases and J by 5 bases, with 10 bases left in between. Germline assignment: CDR1 SGHTA and CDR2 FQGNSA. This CDR3 reads CASSPFYHNEQFF. For the CDR3, the DNA is TGTGCCAGCAGCCCCTTTTATCACAATGAGCAGTTCTTC.

This clonotype is categorized as medium-sized. V and J are TRBV4-1 and TRBJ2-3; 7 bases are a match to TRBD2. V lost 0 bases to trimming and J lost 3 bases; unmatched junction nucleotides: 15. This CDR3 region has 19 residues. The germline CDR1 and CDR2 sequences are MGHRA and YSYEKL. The CDR3 protein is CASSQDKDGAEAGTDTQYF. CDR3 in DNA: TGCGCCAGCAGCCAAGATAAGGACGGTGCGGAAGCGGGGACAGATACGCAGTATTTT.

This clonotype came up a few times. At one end, the junction sequence differs from germline, possibly due to a read error. The chain carries TRBV12-3 or TRBV12-4 and TRBJ2-7, with 10 positions matching TRBD2. This CDR3 is 13 amino acids long. This chain's CDR3 is CASSIAGGVEQYF. For the CDR3, the DNA is TGTGCCAGCAGTATAGCGGGAGGTGTCGAGCAGTACTTC.

This clonotype was seen once. This sequence joins TRBV11-3 and TRBJ2-1; TRBD2 matches 7 bases. The CDR3 consists of 15 residues. The germline CDR1 and CDR2 sequences are SGHNT and YENEEA. The V segment lost 6 bases and the J segment 4 bases; nucleotides outside the gene matches: 9. As DNA, the CDR3 is TGTGCCAGCAGTTTCGGGGCGGGAGTATACAATGAGCAGTTCTTC. Amino acid sequence: CASSFGAGVYNEQFF.

Worth noting for this clonotype: Relative to the germline gene, one junction end is altered; a read error may explain this. The J gene is TRBJ2-3, the V gene TRBV6-1; D could derive from TRBD1 or TRBD2 (6 bases each). The CDR3 loop spans 14 amino acids. Germline V gene data show CDR1 as MNHNS and CDR2 as SASEGT. DNA for the CDR3: TGTGCCAGCAGGGGGGGACAAGGCAAAAACACGCAGTACTTT. Encoded protein: CASRGGQGKNTQYF.

This clonotype was counted once. The V call is TRBV6-5, the J call TRBJ2-1, with TRBD2 matching 7 bases. V lost 0 bases to trimming and J lost 7 bases; unmatched junction nucleotides: 3. The germline CDR1 and CDR2 sequences are MNHEY and SVGAGI. The CDR3 extends over 14 amino acids. DNA for the CDR3: TGTGCCAGCAGTTACTCACGGGGAGGGAATGAGCAGTTCTTC. As protein: CASSYSRGGNEQFF.

V is TRBV7-2 and J is TRBJ2-1; D unresolved. The germline gives CDR1 SGHTA, CDR2 FQGNSA. CDR3 length equals 13 residues. The V gene lost 5 bases and the J gene lost 3 bases, with 8 bases spanning the gap. The CDR3 sequence: CASSPGVYNEQFF. The DNA for the CDR3 is TGTGCCAGCAGCCCGGGTGTCTACAATGAGCAGTTCTTC.

With respect to this clonotype: The junction and the germline gene differ at one end; a read error may be behind it. CDR3 sequence: CATSDPLWSSGGNTDTQYF. Written as DNA, the CDR3 is TGTGCCACCAGTGACCCCCTTTGGTCTAGCGGGGGGAACACAGATACGCAGTATTTC. The chain links TRBV24-1 to TRBJ2-3; TRBD2 aligns across 11 bases. There are 19 residues in the CDR3. Per the germline V gene, CDR1 is KGHDR and CDR2 is SFDVKD.

The chain combines TRBV6-1 with TRBJ2-3, with D uncertain. The CDR3 sequence is 13 residues long. Germline V gene lookup returns CDR1 MNHNS and CDR2 SASEGT. V was shortened by 6 bases and J by 1 base, with 8 bases between the two germline ends. The CDR3 bases are TGTGCCAGCAGACTCTCGGGCACAGATACGCAGTATTTT. This encodes CASRLSGTDTQYF.

V gene TRBV10-1 combines with J gene TRBJ2-1; D is ambiguous. TRBJ2-5 explains the end of the DNA better; the J call may be wrong. The CDR3 is 13 residues long. In germline, CDR1 is WNHNN, CDR2 SYGVQD (reference sequence). The CDR3 loop reads CASSEHLGETQYF. As DNA, the CDR3 is TGCGCCAGCAGTGAGCATTTGGGAGAGACCCAGTACTTC.

V gene TRBV4-1 combines with J gene TRBJ2-1; 9 bases are shared with TRBD2. CDR3 length equals 17 residues. The V gene's germline CDR1 is MGHRA and CDR2 YSYEKL. V gave up 6 bases and J gave up 6 bases; unmatched junction bases: 15. CDR3 coding DNA: TGCGCCAGCAGGCCCTTACCCGGAGGACTAGCGACCAATGAGCAGTTCTTC. Translation gives CASRPLPGGLATNEQFF.